This T cell receptor beta chain was retrieved from a study of T cell clusters in autoimmune cytopenias. Multiplex touch-down PCR amplified TRB using TRB-A and TRB-B pools in one tube. Reprocessing the multiplex PCR reads, TCRdb reports a single entry for every CDR3 protein and omits DNA. Across roughly 6,900 distinct CDR3 sequences, the top ten clones capture around 26% of the sample. TRB was amplified from roughly 0.25 ug of peripheral blood genomic DNA per sample. The CDR3 covers 14 residues. The germline V gene encodes CDR1 SGDLS and CDR2 YYNGEE. The chain joins TRBV9 to TRBJ1-1. Specimen: peripheral blood. This receptor was identified in a human donor with an autoimmune cytopenia or autoimmune hepatitis (not recorded which). The CDR3 reads CASSVAGSAFGAFF. Filled out from reference TRBV9 and TRBJ1-1, the complete variable domain reads DSGVTQTPKHLITATGQRVTLRCSPRSGDLSVYWYQQSLDQGLQFLIQYYNGEERAKGNILERFSAQQFPDLHSELNLSSLELGDSALYFCASSVAGSAFGAFFGQGTRLTVV.